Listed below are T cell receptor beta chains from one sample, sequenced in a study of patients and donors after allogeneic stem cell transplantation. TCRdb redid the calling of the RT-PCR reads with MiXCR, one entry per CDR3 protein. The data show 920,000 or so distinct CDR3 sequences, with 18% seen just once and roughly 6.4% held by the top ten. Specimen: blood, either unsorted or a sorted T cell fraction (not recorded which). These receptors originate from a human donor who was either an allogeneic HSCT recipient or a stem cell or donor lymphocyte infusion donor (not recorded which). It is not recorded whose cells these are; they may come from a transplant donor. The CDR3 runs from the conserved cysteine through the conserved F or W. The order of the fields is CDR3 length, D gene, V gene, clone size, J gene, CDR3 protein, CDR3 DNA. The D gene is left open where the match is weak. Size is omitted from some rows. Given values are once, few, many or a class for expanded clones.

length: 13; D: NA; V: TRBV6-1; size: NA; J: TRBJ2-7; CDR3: CASSFGQSKEQYF; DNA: TGTGCCAGCAGCTTCGGACAGTCCAAAGAGCAGTACTTC
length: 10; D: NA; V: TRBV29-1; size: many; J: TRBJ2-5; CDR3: CSVVQETQYF; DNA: TGCAGCGTTGTCCAAGAGACCCAGTACTTC
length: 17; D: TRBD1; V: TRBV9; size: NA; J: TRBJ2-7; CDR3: CASSASGAGQGPYEQYF; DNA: TGTGCCAGCAGCGCATCCGGGGCAGGACAGGGGCCCTACGAGCAGTACTTC
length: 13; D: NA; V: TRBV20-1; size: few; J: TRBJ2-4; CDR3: CSAAGTQSNIQYF; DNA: TGCAGTGCTGCCGGGACCCAATCCAACATTCAGTACTTC
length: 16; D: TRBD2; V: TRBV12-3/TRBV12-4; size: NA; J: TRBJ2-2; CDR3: CASSPTSGSSVGELFF; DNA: TGTGCCAGCAGCCCGACTAGCGGGAGTAGTGTGGGGGAGCTGTTTTTT
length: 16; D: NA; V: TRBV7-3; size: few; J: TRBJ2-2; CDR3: CASSLIRQSNTGELFF; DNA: TGTGCCAGCAGCTTAATTAGGCAGAGTAACACCGGGGAGCTGTTTTTT
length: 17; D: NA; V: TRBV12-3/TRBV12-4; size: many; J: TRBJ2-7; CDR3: CASTLRIFTGTTYEQYF; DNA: TGTGCCAGCACACTACGAATATTTACCGGGACAACCTACGAGCAGTACTTC
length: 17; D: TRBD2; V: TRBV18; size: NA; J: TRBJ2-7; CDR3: CASSPRITLAGGQEQYF; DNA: TGTGCCAGCTCACCACGTATTACACTAGCGGGAGGGCAGGAGCAGTACTTC
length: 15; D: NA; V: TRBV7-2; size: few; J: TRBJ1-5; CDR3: CASSLAGSRNQPQHF; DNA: TGTGCCAGCAGCTTGGCGGGTTCGCGCAATCAGCCCCAGCATTTT
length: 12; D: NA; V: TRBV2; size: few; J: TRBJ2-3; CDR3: CASSEGIKTQYF; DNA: TGTGCCAGCAGTGAGGGGATTAAGACGCAGTATTTT
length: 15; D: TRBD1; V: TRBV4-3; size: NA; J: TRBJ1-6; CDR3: CASSQGQGIDSPLHF; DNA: TGCGCCAGCAGCCAAGGACAGGGGATTGATTCACCCCTCCACTTT
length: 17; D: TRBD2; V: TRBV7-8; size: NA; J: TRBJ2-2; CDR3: CASSLTLAGVNTGELFF; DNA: TGTGCCAGCAGCTTAACACTAGCGGGGGTTAACACCGGGGAGCTGTTTTTT
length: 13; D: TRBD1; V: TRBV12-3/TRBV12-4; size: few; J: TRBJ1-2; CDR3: CASSGDRRYGYTF; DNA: TGTGCCAGCAGTGGGGACAGGCGCTATGGCTACACCTTC
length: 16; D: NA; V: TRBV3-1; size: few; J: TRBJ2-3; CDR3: CASSQTGPLVTDTQYF; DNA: TGTGCCAGCAGCCAGACAGGTCCCCTCGTAACAGATACGCAGTATTTT
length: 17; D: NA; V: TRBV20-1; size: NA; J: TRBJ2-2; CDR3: CSARALPIYPNTGELFF; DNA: TGCAGTGCTAGAGCCCTCCCAATATACCCGAACACCGGGGAGCTGTTTTTT
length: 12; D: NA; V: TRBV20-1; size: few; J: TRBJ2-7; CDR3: CSARGPLYEQYF; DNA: TGCAGTGCTAGGGGACCCCTCTACGAGCAGTACTTC
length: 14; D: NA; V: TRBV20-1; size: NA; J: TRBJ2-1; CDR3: CSALSLHSYNEQFF; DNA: TGCAGTGCTCTTAGCCTACACTCCTACAATGAGCAGTTCTTC
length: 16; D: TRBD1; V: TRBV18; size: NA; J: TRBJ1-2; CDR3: CASSLWDRPFNYGYTF; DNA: TGTGCCAGCTCACTATGGGACAGGCCGTTTAACTATGGCTACACCTTC
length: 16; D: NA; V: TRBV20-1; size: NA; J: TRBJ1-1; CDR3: CSAQTSGGSLNTEAFF; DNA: TGCAGTGCTCAGACCTCAGGCGGGAGCTTGAACACTGAAGCTTTCTTT
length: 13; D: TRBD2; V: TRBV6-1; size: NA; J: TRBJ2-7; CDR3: CATTSGLPYEQYF; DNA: TGTGCCACGACTAGCGGACTTCCCTACGAGCAGTACTTC
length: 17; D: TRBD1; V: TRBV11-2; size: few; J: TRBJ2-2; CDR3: CASSLTRTGDYYGELFF; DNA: TGTGCCAGCAGCTTAACTCGGACAGGGGATTATTACGGGGAGCTGTTTTTT